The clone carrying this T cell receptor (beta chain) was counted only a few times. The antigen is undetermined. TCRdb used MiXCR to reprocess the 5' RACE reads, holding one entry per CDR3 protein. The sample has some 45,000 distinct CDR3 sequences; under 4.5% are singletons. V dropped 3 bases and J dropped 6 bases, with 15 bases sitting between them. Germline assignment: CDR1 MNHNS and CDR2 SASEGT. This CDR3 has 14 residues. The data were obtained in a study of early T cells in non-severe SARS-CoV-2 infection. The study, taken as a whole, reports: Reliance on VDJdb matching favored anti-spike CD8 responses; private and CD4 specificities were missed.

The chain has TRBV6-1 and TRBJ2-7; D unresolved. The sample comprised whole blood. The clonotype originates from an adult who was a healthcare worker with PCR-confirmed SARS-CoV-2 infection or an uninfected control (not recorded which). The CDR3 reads CASSEIGPPGEQYF. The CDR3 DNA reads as TGTGCCAGCAGTGAGATCGGGCCGCCTGGCGAGCAGTACTTC.